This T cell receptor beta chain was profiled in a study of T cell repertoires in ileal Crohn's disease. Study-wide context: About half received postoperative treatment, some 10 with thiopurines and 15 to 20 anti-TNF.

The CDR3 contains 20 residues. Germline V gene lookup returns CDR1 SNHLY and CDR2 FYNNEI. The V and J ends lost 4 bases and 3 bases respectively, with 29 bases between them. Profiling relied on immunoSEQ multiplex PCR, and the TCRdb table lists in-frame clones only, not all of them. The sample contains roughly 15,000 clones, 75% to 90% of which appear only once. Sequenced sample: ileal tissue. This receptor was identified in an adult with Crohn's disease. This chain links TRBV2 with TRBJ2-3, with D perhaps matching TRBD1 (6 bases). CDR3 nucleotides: TGTGCCAGCAGTGTTTCGAAACAATTTGGACAGCCAGATGTAACAGATACGCAGTATTTT. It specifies CASSVSKQFGQPDVTDTQYF.